This T cell receptor beta chain appears in the sequencing data of a study of post-analysis software for immune sequencing data. Turning to the study itself: Several disease courses (relapsing-remitting, secondary progressive and progressive-relapsing) of multiple sclerosis were included.

TCR beta libraries were prepared from cDNA with unique molecular identifiers. Input amounts of about 0.95 to 11 million T cells were used. These gave 500,000 or so cDNA molecules, so each molecule approximated one T cell. From the PCR reads, TCRdb called clonotypes with MiXCR, one entry per CDR3 protein. The data show some 800,000 distinct CDR3 sequences, around 45% seen once. This sequence originates from a girl aged 10 to 17 with multiple sclerosis. The sample was blood.

DNA for the CDR3: TGCAGCGCTTTGGGAGTCACAGATACGCAGTATTTT. Its translation: CSALGVTDTQYF. V gene TRBV29-1 combines with J gene TRBJ2-3; D might be TRBD2 (5 bases). V was trimmed by 7 bases and J by 2 bases, leaving 10 bases between them. This CDR3 region has 12 residues. CDR1 and CDR2 from the germline V gene are SQVTM and ANQGSEA.